This is a list of T cell receptor beta chains from one sample in a study of long-term antiretroviral therapy in people with HIV. Sequencing used immunoSEQ multiplex PCR; TCRdb keeps in-frame clones, though not all of them. The repertoire holds 23,000 or so clones, with 80% to 95% as singletons. Material: unsorted PBMCs, obtained 7.6 years after starting antiretroviral therapy. Every receptor here comes from a woman in her forties with HIV. CDR3s include the opening cysteine and the closing phenylalanine or tryptophan. D genes are given only for firm matches. Expanded clones get a size class; other rows say once, few or many, or leave the size out.

. TRBJ2-7 TRBV19 . CASRLRTESYEQYF TGTGCCAGTAGACTCCGGACAGAATCCTACGAGCAGTACTTC
. TRBJ1-1 TRBV6-5 . CASSSTRRGTEAFF TGTGCCAGCAGTTCAACGCGGAGGGGCACTGAAGCTTTCTTT
. TRBJ1-2 TRBV27 once CASSHEGEGYYGYTF TGTGCCAGCAGTCACGAAGGGGAGGGGTACTATGGCTACACCTTC
TRBD1 TRBJ1-5 TRBV30 . CAWSGGQGQPQHF TGTGCCTGGAGTGGGGGACAGGGGCAGCCCCAGCATTTT
. TRBJ2-3 TRBV7-8 . CASSPEGMPTDTQYF TGTGCCAGCAGCCCGGAGGGTATGCCCACAGATACGCAGTATTTT
TRBD1 TRBJ1-3 TRBV4-1 . CASSQADRVLNTIYF TGCGCCAGCAGCCAAGCAGACAGGGTTTTGAACACCATATATTTT
. TRBJ2-7 TRBV6-5 . CASSYLRQVAYEQYF TGTGCCAGCAGTTACCTGAGACAGGTCGCCTACGAGCAGTACTTC
TRBD2 TRBJ2-1 TRBV7-2 . CASSYLSGVYNEQFF TGTGCCAGCAGCTACCTTAGCGGGGTCTACAATGAGCAGTTCTTC
TRBD1 TRBJ2-7 TRBV5-1 . CASSPAPGTGIYEQYF TGCGCCAGCAGCCCAGCCCCCGGGACAGGGATTTACGAGCAGTACTTC
TRBD1 TRBJ2-7 TRBV4-3 . CASSQEWDRYEQYF TGCGCCAGCAGCCAAGAGTGGGACAGGTACGAGCAGTACTTC
. TRBJ1-3 TRBV5-6 . CASSLVGPEAGNTIYF TGTGCCAGCAGCTTGGTGGGACCCGAGGCCGGAAACACCATATATTTT
TRBD1 TRBJ1-1 TRBV29-1 once CSGDRGGTEAFF TGCAGCGGGGACAGGGGGGGCACTGAAGCTTTCTTT
. TRBJ1-4 TRBV5-1 . CASSTRRAFNEKLFF TGCGCCAGCAGCACCAGACGAGCCTTTAATGAAAAACTGTTTTTT
. TRBJ1-6 TRBV5-6 . CASSSRWNSPLHF TGTGCCAGCAGTTCTAGGTGGAATTCACCCCTCCACTTT
TRBD2 TRBJ2-5 TRBV5-4 . CASSLGPLLAGSQETQYF TGTGCCAGCAGCTTGGGGCCCTTACTAGCGGGGAGCCAAGAGACCCAGTACTTC
. TRBJ2-2 TRBV5-6 . CASSSLQVANTGELFF TGTGCCAGCAGCTCGCTACAAGTCGCGAACACCGGGGAACTGTTTTTT
. TRBJ2-2 TRBV11-2 . CASSQQGTNTGELFF TGTGCCAGCAGCCAACAGGGGACTAACACCGGGGAGCTGTTTTTT
TRBD1 TRBJ1-1 TRBV4-3 . CASSQDRGNAEAFF TGCGCCAGCAGCCAGGACAGGGGGAACGCTGAAGCTTTCTTT
. TRBJ1-1 TRBV4-1 . CASRGPLKGTEAFF TGCGCCAGCAGGGGACCACTGAAGGGCACTGAAGCTTTCTTT
TRBD1 TRBJ2-7 TRBV18 . CASSLGQGISYEQYF TGTGCCAGCTCACTGGGACAGGGAATTTCCTACGAGCAGTACTTC
TRBD2 TRBJ2-5 TRBV6-6 . CASSTSGGWETQYF TGTGCCAGCAGTACTAGCGGGGGATGGGAGACCCAGTACTTC
TRBD1 TRBJ2-2 TRBV30 . CAWSYLGETGVGELFF TGTGCCTGGAGTTATCTCGGGGAGACAGGGGTCGGGGAGCTGTTTTTT
. TRBJ2-1 TRBV7-2 . CASSPDSINEQFF TGTGCCAGCAGCCCGGACTCGATTAATGAGCAGTTCTTC
. TRBJ2-1 TRBV7-8 . CASSLQGSSYNEQFF TGTGCCAGCAGCTTACAAGGCAGCTCCTACAATGAGCAGTTCTTC
. TRBJ2-2 TRBV2 . CASSEQASPNTGELFF TGTGCCAGCAGTGAACAAGCGTCACCGAACACCGGGGAGCTGTTTTTT
TRBD2 TRBJ2-5 TRBV5-4 . CASSQGLEETQYF TGTGCCAGCAGCCAAGGACTAGAAGAGACCCAGTACTTC
. TRBJ2-7 TRBV6-5 once CASSYIGSSHEQYF TGTGCCAGCAGTTATATTGGCAGTTCACACGAGCAGTACTTC
TRBD2 TRBJ2-7 TRBV7-2 . CASSPRGGAYEQYF TGTGCCAGCAGCCCGCGGGGGGGCGCCTACGAGCAGTACTTC
. TRBJ2-5 TRBV5-1 . CASSFSTGAMETQYF TGCGCCAGCAGCTTCTCGACAGGTGCGATGGAGACCCAGTACTTC
TRBD2 TRBJ2-7 TRBV25-1 . CASRNGGAGYEQYF TGTGCCAGCAGAAACGGGGGGGCTGGCTACGAGCAGTACTTC
. TRBJ2-5 TRBV6-5 . CASSYVSGAQETQYF TGTGCCAGCAGTTACGTTTCGGGGGCACAAGAGACCCAGTACTTC
. TRBJ1-4 TRBV29-1 . CSVSSRNEKLFF TGCAGCGTATCCTCCCGAAATGAAAAACTGTTTTTT
. TRBJ2-1 TRBV7-8 . CASSSREPTYNEQFF TGTGCCAGCAGCTCCCGGGAACCTACCTACAATGAGCAGTTCTTC
. TRBJ2-3 TRBV4-3 . CASSQGPWTVGGTDTQYF TGCGCCAGCAGCCAAGGCCCTTGGACAGTGGGGGGCACAGATACGCAGTATTTT
. TRBJ2-5 TRBV4-2 . CASSQDPTTSLQTQYF TGTGCCAGCAGCCAAGATCCCACAACTAGCTTACAGACCCAGTACTTC
. TRBJ2-7 TRBV7-9 . CASSQDISIHEQYF TGTGCCAGCAGCCAGGACATAAGTATCCACGAGCAGTACTTC
. TRBJ1-2 TRBV14 . CASSQDSPGASYGYTF TGTGCCAGCAGCCAAGATTCCCCAGGGGCGAGCTATGGCTACACCTTC
. TRBJ1-3 TRBV5-6 . CASSRPGGFSGNTIYF TGTGCCAGCAGCCGGCCGGGGGGGTTCTCTGGAAACACCATATATTTT
. TRBJ2-5 TRBV7-2 . CASSKTPETQYF TGTGCCAGCAGCAAGACACCAGAGACCCAGTACTTC
TRBD1 TRBJ1-1 TRBV7-2 . CASSFQGDTEAFF TGTGCCAGCAGCTTCCAGGGGGACACTGAAGCTTTCTTT
. TRBJ1-5 TRBV29-1 . CSATGTGNQPQHF TGCAGCGCTACAGGGACGGGCAATCAGCCCCAGCATTTT
TRBD1 TRBJ1-5 TRBV4-1 . CASSLTGTGGTGQPQHF TGCGCCAGCAGCCTAACCGGGACAGGGGGCACGGGTCAGCCCCAGCATTTT
TRBD1 TRBJ2-2 TRBV19 . CASSQGARSGELFF TGTGCCAGCTCCCAGGGGGCGCGGTCCGGGGAGCTGTTTTTT
TRBD1 TRBJ2-7 TRBV14 few CASSQPGGFPYEQYF TGTGCCAGCAGCCAGCCAGGGGGTTTCCCCTACGAGCAGTACTTC
TRBD1 TRBJ2-3 TRBV18 once CASSPLPGTGGTDTQYF TGTGCCAGCTCACCTTTACCCGGGACAGGGGGCACAGATACGCAGTATTTT
. TRBJ1-1 TRBV11-2 . CASSLDPGAHTEAFF TGTGCCAGCAGCTTAGACCCGGGGGCACACACTGAAGCTTTCTTT
. TRBJ2-7 TRBV10-2 . CASTAGLTYEQYF TGCGCCAGCACGGCGGGGTTGACCTACGAGCAGTACTTC